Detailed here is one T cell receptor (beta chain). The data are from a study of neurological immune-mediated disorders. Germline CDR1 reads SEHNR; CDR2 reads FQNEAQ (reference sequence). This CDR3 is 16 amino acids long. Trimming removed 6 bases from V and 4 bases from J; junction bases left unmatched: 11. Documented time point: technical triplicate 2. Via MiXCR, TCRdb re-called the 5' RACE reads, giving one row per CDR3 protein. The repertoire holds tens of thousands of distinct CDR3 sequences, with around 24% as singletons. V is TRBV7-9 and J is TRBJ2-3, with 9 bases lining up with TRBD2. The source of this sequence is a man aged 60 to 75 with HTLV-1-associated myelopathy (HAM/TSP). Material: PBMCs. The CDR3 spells CASSLPGLAMADTQYF. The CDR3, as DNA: TGTGCCAGCAGTCTCCCGGGACTAGCTATGGCAGATACGCAGTATTTT.